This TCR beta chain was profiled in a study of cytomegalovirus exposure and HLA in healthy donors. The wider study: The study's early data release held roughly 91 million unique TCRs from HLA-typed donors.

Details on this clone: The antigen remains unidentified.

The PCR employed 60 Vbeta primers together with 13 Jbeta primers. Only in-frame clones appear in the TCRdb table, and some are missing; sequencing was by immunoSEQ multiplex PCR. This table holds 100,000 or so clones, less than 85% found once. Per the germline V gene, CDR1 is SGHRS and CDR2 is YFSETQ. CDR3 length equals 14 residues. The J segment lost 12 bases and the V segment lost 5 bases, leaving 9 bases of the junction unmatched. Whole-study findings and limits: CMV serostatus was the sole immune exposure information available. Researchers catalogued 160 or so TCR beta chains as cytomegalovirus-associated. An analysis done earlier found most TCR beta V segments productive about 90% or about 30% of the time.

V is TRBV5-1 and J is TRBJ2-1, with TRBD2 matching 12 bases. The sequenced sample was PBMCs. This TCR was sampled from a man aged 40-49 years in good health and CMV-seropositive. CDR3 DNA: TGCGCCAGCAGTGAGACTAGCGGGAGTAGACGGCAGTTCTTC. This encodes CASSETSGSRRQFF.